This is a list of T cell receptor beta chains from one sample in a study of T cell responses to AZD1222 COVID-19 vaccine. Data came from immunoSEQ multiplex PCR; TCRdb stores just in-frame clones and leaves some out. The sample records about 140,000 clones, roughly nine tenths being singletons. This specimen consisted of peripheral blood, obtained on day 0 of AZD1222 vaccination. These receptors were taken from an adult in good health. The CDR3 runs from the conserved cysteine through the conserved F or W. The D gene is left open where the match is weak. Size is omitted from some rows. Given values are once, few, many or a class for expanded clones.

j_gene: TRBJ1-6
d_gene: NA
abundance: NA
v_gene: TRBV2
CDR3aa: CASSEALPSSYNSPLHF
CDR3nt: TGTGCCAGCAGTGAAGCCTTGCCTAGCTCCTATAATTCACCCCTCCACTTT

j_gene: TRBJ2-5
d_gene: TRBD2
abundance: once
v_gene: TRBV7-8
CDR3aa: CASSPRGGREETQYF
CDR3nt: TGTGCCAGCAGCCCCCGGGGGGGGCGCGAAGAGACCCAGTACTTC

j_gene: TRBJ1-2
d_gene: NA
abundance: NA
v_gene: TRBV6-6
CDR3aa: CASRNLGRDQGYTF
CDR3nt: TGTGCCAGCAGAAACTTGGGGAGGGATCAAGGCTACACCTTC

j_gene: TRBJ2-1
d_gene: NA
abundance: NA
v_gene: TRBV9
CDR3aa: CASSISSYNEQFF
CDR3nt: TGTGCCAGCAGCATTAGCTCCTACAATGAGCAGTTCTTC

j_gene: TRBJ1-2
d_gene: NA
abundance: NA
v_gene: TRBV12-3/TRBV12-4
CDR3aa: CASSPGEVYGYTF
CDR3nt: TGTGCCAGCAGTCCCGGGGAGGTCTATGGCTACACCTTC

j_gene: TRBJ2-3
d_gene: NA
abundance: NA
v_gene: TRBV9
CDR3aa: CASSSHSGTDTQYF
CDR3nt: TGTGCCAGCAGCTCACACTCGGGCACAGATACGCAGTATTTT

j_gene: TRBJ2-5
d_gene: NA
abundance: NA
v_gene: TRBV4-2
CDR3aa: CASSQGAFEGQETQYF
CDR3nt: TGTGCCAGCAGCCAAGGGGCCTTTGAGGGGCAAGAGACCCAGTACTTC

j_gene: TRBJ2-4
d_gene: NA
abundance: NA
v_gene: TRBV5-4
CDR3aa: CASSLGARTDIQYF
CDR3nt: TGTGCCAGCAGCTTGGGGGCCCGGACTGACATTCAGTACTTC

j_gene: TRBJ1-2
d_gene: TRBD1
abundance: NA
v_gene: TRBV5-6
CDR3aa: CASSPDRGRRYGYTF
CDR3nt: TGTGCCAGCAGCCCTGACAGGGGGCGACGGTATGGCTACACCTTC

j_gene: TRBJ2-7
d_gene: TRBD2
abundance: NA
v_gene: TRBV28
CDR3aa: CASSISGTSGKEQYF
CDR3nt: TGTGCCAGCAGTATCTCCGGGACTAGCGGGAAAGAGCAGTACTTC

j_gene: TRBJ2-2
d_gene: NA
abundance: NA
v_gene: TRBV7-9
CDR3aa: CASSLGPRTLNTGELFF
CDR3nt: TGTGCCAGCAGCTTAGGACCTCGGACTTTGAACACCGGGGAGCTGTTTTTT

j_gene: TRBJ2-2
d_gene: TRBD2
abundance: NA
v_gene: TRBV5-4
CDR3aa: CASSRGLAGIDTGELFF
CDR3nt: TGTGCCAGCAGCCGGGGACTAGCGGGAATAGACACCGGGGAGCTGTTTTTT

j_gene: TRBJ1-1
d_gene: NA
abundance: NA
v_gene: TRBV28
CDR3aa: CASSLLTGSEAFF
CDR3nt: TGTGCCAGCAGTTTATTGACAGGCTCTGAAGCTTTCTTT

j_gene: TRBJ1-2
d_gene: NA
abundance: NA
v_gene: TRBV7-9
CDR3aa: CASSLEGGDGYTF
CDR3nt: TGTGCCAGCAGCTTAGAGGGAGGAGATGGCTACACCTTC

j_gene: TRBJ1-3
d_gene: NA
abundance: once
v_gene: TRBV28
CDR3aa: CASSLRHRSSGNTIYF
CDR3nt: TGTGCCAGCAGTTTGAGACACCGCAGCTCTGGAAACACCATATATTTT

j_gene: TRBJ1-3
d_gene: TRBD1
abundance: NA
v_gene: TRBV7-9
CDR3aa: CASSSQGQGHGNTIYF
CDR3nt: TGTGCCAGCAGCTCACAGGGACAGGGGCATGGAAACACCATATATTTT

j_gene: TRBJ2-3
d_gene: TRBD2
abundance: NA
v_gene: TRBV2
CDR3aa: CASSPWASGEEDTQYF
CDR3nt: TGTGCCAGCAGTCCGTGGGCTAGCGGAGAAGAAGATACGCAGTATTTT

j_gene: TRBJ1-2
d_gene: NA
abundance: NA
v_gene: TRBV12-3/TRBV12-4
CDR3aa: CASRISPYGYTF
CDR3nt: TGTGCCAGCAGGATTAGTCCCTATGGCTACACCTTC

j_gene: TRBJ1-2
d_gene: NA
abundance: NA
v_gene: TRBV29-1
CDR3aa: CSVEEPKGTFLSHWGYTF
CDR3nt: TGCAGCGTTGAAGAACCTAAGGGAACCTTTCTTAGCCACTGGGGCTACACCTTC

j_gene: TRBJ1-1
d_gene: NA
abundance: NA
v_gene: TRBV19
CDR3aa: CATDRGGGVEAFF
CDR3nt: TGTGCCACCGACCGGGGAGGGGGGGTTGAAGCTTTCTTT

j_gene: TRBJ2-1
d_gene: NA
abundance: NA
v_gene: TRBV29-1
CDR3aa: CSSTSSHNEQFF
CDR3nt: TGCAGCTCCACTAGCTCACATAATGAGCAGTTCTTC

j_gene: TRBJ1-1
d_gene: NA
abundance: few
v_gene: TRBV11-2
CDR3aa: CASSLWTRVTNTEAFF
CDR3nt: TGTGCCAGCAGCTTATGGACGAGAGTTACGAACACTGAAGCTTTCTTT

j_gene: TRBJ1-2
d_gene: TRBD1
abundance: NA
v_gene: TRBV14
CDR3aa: CASSPAGTGGVGGYTF
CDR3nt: TGTGCCAGCAGCCCAGCCGGGACAGGGGGCGTGGGTGGCTACACCTTC

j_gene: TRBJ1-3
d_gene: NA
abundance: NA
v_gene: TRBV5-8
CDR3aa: CASRRPGRDGNTIYF
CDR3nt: TGTGCCAGCAGGCGACCTGGCAGGGACGGAAACACCATATATTTT

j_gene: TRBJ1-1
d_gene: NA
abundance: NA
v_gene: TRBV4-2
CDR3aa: CASSQSESGRMNTEAFF
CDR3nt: TGTGCCAGCAGCCAAAGCGAATCAGGCAGAATGAACACTGAAGCTTTCTTT

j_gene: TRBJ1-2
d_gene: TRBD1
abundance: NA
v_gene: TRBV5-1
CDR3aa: CASSFRDRLDYGYTF
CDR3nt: TGCGCCAGCAGCTTCCGGGACAGATTGGACTATGGCTACACCTTC

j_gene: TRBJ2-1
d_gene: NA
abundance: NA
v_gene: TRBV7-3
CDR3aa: CASSLNSVMAQFF
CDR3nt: TGTGCCAGCAGCTTAAACTCGGTTATGGCGCAGTTCTTC

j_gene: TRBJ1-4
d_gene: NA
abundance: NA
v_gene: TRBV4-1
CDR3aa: CASSQGGGSNEKLFF
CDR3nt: TGCGCCAGCAGCCAAGGAGGGGGGTCTAATGAAAAACTGTTTTTT

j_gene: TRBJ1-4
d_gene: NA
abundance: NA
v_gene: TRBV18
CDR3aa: CASSPGQSNEKLFF
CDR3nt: TGTGCCAGCTCCCCAGGACAGTCTAATGAAAAACTGTTTTTT

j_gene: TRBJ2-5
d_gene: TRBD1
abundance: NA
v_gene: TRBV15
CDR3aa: CATSRDRGQGETQYF
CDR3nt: TGTGCCACCAGCAGAGATCGGGGACAGGGAGAGACCCAGTACTTC

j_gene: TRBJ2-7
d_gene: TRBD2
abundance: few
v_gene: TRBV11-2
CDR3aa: CASSLELAGGFEQYF
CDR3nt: TGTGCCAGCAGCTTAGAACTAGCGGGAGGATTCGAGCAGTACTTC

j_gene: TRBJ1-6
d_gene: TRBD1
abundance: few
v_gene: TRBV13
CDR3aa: CASSLGLDRGGYNSPLHF
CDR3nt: TGTGCCAGCAGCTTGGGCCTGGACAGGGGAGGATATAATTCACCCCTCCACTTT

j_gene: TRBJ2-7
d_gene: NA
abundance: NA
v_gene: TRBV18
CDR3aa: CASSPGGTGEQYF
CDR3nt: TGTGCCAGCTCACCAGGGGGAACGGGGGAGCAGTACTTC

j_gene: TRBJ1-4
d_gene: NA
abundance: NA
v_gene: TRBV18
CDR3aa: CASSLLGGASNEKLFF
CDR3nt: TGTGCCAGCTCCCTCCTCGGCGGGGCCTCTAATGAAAAACTGTTTTTT

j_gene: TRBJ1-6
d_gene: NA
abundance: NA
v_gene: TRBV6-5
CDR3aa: CASRNDRFYNSPLHF
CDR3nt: TGTGCCAGCAGAAACGACCGGTTCTATAATTCACCCCTCCACTTT

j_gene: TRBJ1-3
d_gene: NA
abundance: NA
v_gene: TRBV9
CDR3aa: CASSPTASSGNTIYF
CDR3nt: TGTGCCAGCAGCCCCACAGCCTCCTCTGGAAACACCATATATTTT

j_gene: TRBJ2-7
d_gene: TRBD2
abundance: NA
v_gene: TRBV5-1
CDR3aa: CASSLVAGVSYEQYF
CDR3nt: TGCGCCAGCAGCTTGGTTGCGGGGGTCTCCTACGAGCAGTACTTC

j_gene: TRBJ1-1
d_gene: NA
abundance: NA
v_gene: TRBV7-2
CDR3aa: CASSPRTRNTEAFF
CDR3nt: TGTGCCAGCAGCCCCAGGACACGGAACACTGAAGCTTTCTTT

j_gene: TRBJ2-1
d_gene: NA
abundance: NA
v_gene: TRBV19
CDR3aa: CASTPNQKGDEQFF
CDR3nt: TGTGCCAGTACGCCAAACCAGAAGGGGGATGAGCAGTTCTTC

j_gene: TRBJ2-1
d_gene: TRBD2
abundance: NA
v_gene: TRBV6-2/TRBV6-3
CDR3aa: CASSYGAGAYNEQFF
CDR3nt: TGTGCCAGCAGTTACGGGGCGGGAGCCTACAATGAGCAGTTCTTC